The 24 T cell receptor beta chains below come from one sample, sequenced in a study of cytomegalovirus exposure and HLA in healthy donors. Method: immunoSEQ multiplex PCR; TCRdb's copy keeps in-frame clones and lacks some. The data hold 150,000 to 200,000 clones, with roughly 83% observed a single time. Sequenced sample: PBMCs. Every receptor here comes from a young man in good health and CMV-seropositive.

This clone is a singleton in its sample. The V call is TRBV2, the J call TRBJ2-7; 8 bases are shared with TRBD2. After removal of 4 bases from V and 1 base from J, the junction contained 6 bases not matched to a gene. Germline CDR1 reads SNHLY; CDR2 reads FYNNEI. The CDR3 has 15 amino acids. The CDR3 DNA reads as TGTGCCAGCAGTGTGTCACTAGCGGTTTCCTACGAGCAGTACTTC. Its translation: CASSVSLAVSYEQYF. Full variable domain (remainder filled in from reference TRBV2 and TRBJ2-7): EPEVTQTPSHQVTQMGQEVILRCVPISNHLYFYWYRQILGQKVEFLVSFYNNEISEKSEIFDDQFSVERPDGSNFTLKIRSTKLEDSAMYFCASSVSLAVSYEQYFGPGTRLTVT.

The chain has TRBV4-3 and TRBJ1-5, with D possibly being TRBD1 (5 bases). The germline CDR1 and CDR2 sequences are LGHNA and YSLEER. The length of the CDR3 is 15 residues. Trimming removed 0 bases at V and 10 bases at J, with 16 bases between. The CDR3 DNA sequence: TGCGCCAGCAGCCAAGATAATAGGGGATGGGAACCCCAGCATTTT. It specifies CASSQDNRGWEPQHF.

The table lists this clone with a few counts. The chain couples TRBV5-1 to TRBJ2-7, with D possibly being TRBD1 (6 bases). Germline V CDR1 and CDR2: SGHRS, YFSETQ. There are 15 residues in the CDR3. Trimming left V 0 bases short and J 2 bases short, with 12 bases between. CDR3 in amino acids: CASSLADRRPYEQYF. DNA for the CDR3: TGCGCCAGCAGCTTGGCCGACAGGCGCCCCTACGAGCAGTACTTC.

The chain recombines TRBV7-9 with TRBJ2-3, with D possibly being TRBD2 (6 bases). Trimming pared 3 bases from V and 3 bases from J, leaving 10 bases between. Per germline, CDR1 SEHNR and CDR2 FQNEAQ (reference sequence). The CDR3 runs 14 residues. Here the CDR3 reads CASSFSLATDTQYF. CDR3 nucleotides: TGTGCCAGCAGCTTCTCGCTAGCGACAGATACGCAGTATTTT.

J is TRBJ1-2 and V is TRBV9, with a weak D call TRBD1 (6 bases). V was clipped by 0 bases and J by 8 bases, with 14 bases between them. Germline V gives CDR1 SGDLS, CDR2 YYNGEE. The CDR3 extends over 14 amino acids. DNA for the CDR3: TGTGCCAGCAGCGTAGCTTTGGGCCAGGGGGGCTACACCTTC. Protein sequence: CASSVALGQGGYTF.

This clone has just one count. The chain recombines TRBV5-3 with TRBJ2-2; 7 bases are a match to TRBD2. TRBV5-3 is reported as an ORF; its role is uncertain. The CDR3 covers 17 residues. The trim removed 6 bases at V and 0 bases at J, leaving 11 bases unmatched. CDR3 in DNA: TGTGCCAGAATCAGCGGACTAGACACAACGAACACCGGGGAGCTGTTTTTT. It is translated as CARISGLDTTNTGELFF.

The V gene is TRBV9, the J gene TRBJ2-2; D gene uncertain. Germline V gives CDR1 SGDLS, CDR2 YYNGEE. The CDR3 runs to 15 residues. Trimming shortened V by 1 base and J by 5 bases, and 12 bases separated the two germline ends. The CDR3 reads CASSVKDTLTGELFF. The CDR3 region has the DNA TGTGCCAGCAGCGTAAAAGACACCTTAACCGGGGAGCTGTTTTTT. Using reference TRBV9 and TRBJ2-2 for the parts outside the CDR3, the full variable domain is DSGVTQTPKHLITATGQRVTLRCSPRSGDLSVYWYQQSLDQGLQFLIQYYNGEERAKGNILERFSAQQFPDLHSELNLSSLELGDSALYFCASSVKDTLTGELFFGEGSRLTVL.

This chain uses TRBV5-1 with TRBJ2-3, with D unresolved. The CDR3 consists of 16 residues. Trimming left V 0 bases short and J 4 bases short, with 15 bases between. The germline gives CDR1 SGHRS, CDR2 YFSETQ. CDR3 sequence reads: CASSLGVSREADTQYF. The DNA of the CDR3 is TGCGCCAGCAGCTTGGGTGTTTCCCGAGAGGCAGATACGCAGTATTTT.

V is TRBV7-8 and J is TRBJ2-7; possibly TRBD1 for D (5 bases). Trimming shortened V by 3 bases and J by 7 bases, and 13 bases separated the two germline ends. This CDR3 has 13 residues. CDR1 and CDR2 from the germline V gene are SGHVS and FQNEAQ. The CDR3 reads CASSLTRDGEQYF. The CDR3 DNA sequence: TGTGCCAGCAGCTTGACCAGGGATGGGGAGCAGTACTTC.

The CDR3 loop is CASSNRGLARDEQYF. The DNA for the CDR3 is TGTGCCAGCAGTAACCGCGGACTAGCCCGGGATGAGCAGTACTTC. The V and J genes are TRBV6-5 and TRBJ2-7; 8 bases map to TRBD2. Germline assignment: CDR1 MNHEY and CDR2 SVGAGI. The junction had 13 bases not matched to a gene; V was cut back by 5 bases and J by 7 bases. The CDR3 contains 15 residues.

This rearrangement joins TRBV30 to TRBJ1-2, with D uncertain. Germline V lookup: CDR1 GTSNPN, CDR2 SVGIG (reference sequence). The CDR3 sequence is 16 residues long. V lost 1 base and J 1 base, leaving 16 bases between the germline ends. CDR3 amino acids: CAWSAGLGVYNYGYTF. The CDR3 nucleotides are TGTGCCTGGAGTGCCGGCCTCGGGGTTTATAACTATGGCTACACCTTC.

The J gene is TRBJ2-7, the V gene TRBV5-1; D gene unclear. The CDR3 covers 13 residues. Germline V gene data show CDR1 as SGHRS and CDR2 as YFSETQ. Trimming took off 4 bases at V and 3 bases at J, with 11 bases between the two ends. The CDR3 DNA sequence: TGCGCCAGCAGCCCCCGTCCGAGCTACGAGCAGTACTTC. Encoded protein: CASSPRPSYEQYF.

This clone appeared a single time. The chain couples TRBV10-1 to TRBJ2-5, with D possibly matching TRBD2 (6 bases). With 3 bases removed from V and 5 bases from J, the gap between germline ends came to 13 bases. The germline V gene encodes CDR1 WNHNN and CDR2 SYGVQD (reference sequence). The CDR3 is 14 amino acids. The CDR3 protein is CASSDGTLAETQYF. As DNA, the CDR3 is TGCGCCAGCAGTGATGGGACTCTAGCCGAGACCCAGTACTTC.

The chain employs TRBV5-1 and TRBJ2-7; TRBD1 matches 9 bases. The CDR3 is made up of 11 amino acids. Trimming cost V 4 bases and J 12 bases; bases outside gene matches: 5. Germline CDR1 and CDR2: SGHRS and YFSETQ. In DNA, the CDR3 is TGCGCCAGCAGCCTAGGACAGGGGTTGTACTTC. Translating it yields CASSLGQGLYF.

The V call is TRBV19, the J call TRBJ2-7; TRBD1 aligns across 7 bases. V dropped 5 bases and J dropped 3; count of bases not matched to a gene: 4. Germline lookup yields CDR1 LNHDA and CDR2 SQIVND (reference sequence). The CDR3 is made up of 13 amino acids. CDR3 in DNA: TGTGCCAGTAGTGGCCGGGACAGCTACGAGCAGTACTTC. This sequence encodes CASSGRDSYEQYF.

This chain uses TRBV5-1 with TRBJ2-3, with 8 bases aligning to TRBD2. The CDR3 extends over 14 amino acids. The V segment lost 5 bases and the J segment 5 bases; nucleotides outside the gene matches: 7. The V gene's germline CDR1 is SGHRS and CDR2 YFSETQ. As DNA, the CDR3 is TGCGCCAGCAGTACCGGGACTAGGGGAGATACGCAGTATTTT. It codes for CASSTGTRGDTQYF.

CDR3 in amino acids: CASSPRTSGSSEQYF. For the CDR3, the DNA is TGCGCCAGCAGCCCCCGGACTAGCGGGAGTAGCGAGCAGTACTTC. The rearrangement joins TRBV5-1 to TRBJ2-7, with 13 positions matching TRBD2. Germline CDR1 SGHRS, CDR2 YFSETQ. V gave up 4 bases and J gave up 6 bases; unmatched junction bases: 7. The CDR3 is 15 amino acids.

This clone was found many times. The V gene is TRBV6-5, the J gene TRBJ1-5; D uncertain. Germline CDR1 MNHEY, CDR2 SVGAGI. The CDR3 has 14 amino acids. V was trimmed by 6 bases and J by 0 bases, leaving 9 bases between them. The CDR3 nucleotides are TGTGCCAGCAGCGCAGGATTTAGCAATCAGCCCCAGCATTTT. This gives the protein CASSAGFSNQPQHF.

The V and J genes are TRBV29-1 and TRBJ2-1, with no clear D. The V end was cut by 6 bases, the J end by 8 bases, with 14 bases between. Germline loops: CDR1 SQVTM, CDR2 ANQGSEA. This CDR3 has 12 amino acids. CDR3: CSVAATGDEQFF. CDR3 bases: TGCAGCGTGGCCGCGACTGGCGATGAGCAGTTCTTC.

The rearrangement joins TRBV6-4 to TRBJ1-4, with unresolved D. Germline loops: CDR1 MRHNA, CDR2 SNTAGT. This CDR3 is 14 amino acids long. Trimming cost V 6 bases and J 7 bases, with 15 bases left between them. The CDR3 nucleotides are TGTGCCAGCAGCCCGGAGGGTGATGGTGAAAAACTGTTTTTT. Encoded protein: CASSPEGDGEKLFF.

The chain recombines TRBV6-1 with TRBJ2-1; possible D gene TRBD2, 6 bases. Deletions cut 4 bases from V and 2 bases from J, with 9 bases between. The CDR3 sequence is 14 residues long. Germline CDR1 is MNHNS and CDR2 is SASEGT. CDR3 DNA: TGTGCCAGCAGTGCGGGGGTAGCCTACAATGAGCAGTTCTTC. It translates to CASSAGVAYNEQFF.

This clone occurred a few times. The chain joins TRBV15 to TRBJ1-5; D ambiguous. The CDR3 consists of 12 residues. Germline CDR1 reads LNHNV; CDR2 reads YYDKDF (reference sequence). Trimming pared 5 bases from V and 3 bases from J, leaving 5 bases between. The CDR3 reads CATSWANQPQHF. CDR3 nucleotides: TGTGCCACCAGCTGGGCCAATCAGCCCCAGCATTTT.

The J gene is TRBJ1-4, the V gene TRBV7-9, with a possible D match to TRBD1 (6 bases). There are 18 residues in the CDR3. V lost 3 bases and J 5 bases, leaving 22 bases between the germline ends. CDR1 is SEHNR and CDR2 is FQNEAQ in the germline V gene (reference sequence). CDR3 DNA: TGTGCCAGCAGCTTGTGGCCAATTGTGGACGGACAGAATGAAAAACTGTTTTTT. Its protein is CASSLWPIVDGQNEKLFF.

The J gene is TRBJ1-1, the V gene TRBV6-4, with D possibly being TRBD1 (6 bases). The germline V gene has CDR1 MRHNA and CDR2 SNTAGT. CDR3 length: 14 residues. V dropped 4 bases and J dropped 3 bases, with 12 bases sitting between them. The CDR3 nucleotides are TGTGCCAGCAGTGCGGACAGCTTTTACACTGAAGCTTTCTTT. Residues: CASSADSFYTEAFF.